These 27 T cell receptor beta chains came from one sample sequenced in a study of beta chain features in type 1 diabetes. All of the isolated RNA was reverse transcribed, so expressed TCRB transcripts were sequenced. Some clones are missing from TCRdb's copy, which holds only in-frame ones; the method was immunoSEQ multiplex PCR. The profile shows hundreds of thousands of clones, 14% of them singletons. Sequenced sample: central memory CD4+ T cells from blood. Receptors originate from a young man in good health.

There are a few counts of this clone. V gene TRBV5-1 combines with J gene TRBJ2-5; a possible D gene is TRBD2 (7 bases). V was cut by 0 bases and J by 6 bases, with 18 bases left in between. Per germline, CDR1 SGHRS and CDR2 YFSETQ. The CDR3 extends over 16 amino acids. The CDR3, as DNA: TGCGCCAGCAGCTTGGATTCGTCGGGGGGCGCGAAGACCCAGTACTTC. This translates into CASSLDSSGGAKTQYF. Variable domain in full (rest from reference TRBV5-1 and TRBJ2-5): KAGVTQTPRYLIKTRGQQVTLSCSPISGHRSVSWYQQTPGQGLQFLFEYFSETQRNKGNFPGRFSGRQFSNSRSEMNVSTLELGDSALYLCASSLDSSGGAKTQYFGPGTRLLVL.

This clone was detected only a few times. The CDR3: CASKRDRHNEQFF. CDR3 nucleotide sequence: TGTGCCAGCAAGCGGGACAGACACAATGAGCAGTTCTTC. The rearrangement uses TRBV2 and TRBJ2-1, with D possibly being TRBD1 or TRBD2 (7 bases each). Germline V CDR1 and CDR2: SNHLY, FYNNEI. The V end lost 7 bases, the J end lost 5 bases, and 12 bases lay between the germline ends. This CDR3 contains 13 residues.

This clone came up a few times. Other DNA sequences in the same sample also yield this CDR3. This chain uses TRBV7-8 with TRBJ1-1, with D maybe TRBD1 (5 bases). Germline assignment: CDR1 SGHVS and CDR2 FQNEAQ. V lost 2 bases to trimming and J lost 5 bases, with 9 bases between them. The length of the CDR3 is 13 residues. The CDR3 region is CASSLTGGTEAFF. The CDR3 DNA reads as TGTGCCAGCAGCTTAACGGGGGGGACTGAAGCTTTCTTT.

This clone came up many times. The gene calls are TRBV19 and TRBJ2-7; weak D call: TRBD1 (6 bases). Trimming removed 4 bases from V and 3 bases from J, with 13 bases in between. Germline V gene lookup returns CDR1 LNHDA and CDR2 SQIVND (reference sequence). The CDR3 contains 14 residues. The CDR3 bases are TGTGCCAGTAGTACGATGACAGGAAACTACGAGCAGTACGTC. It translates to CASSTMTGNYEQYV.

This chain connects TRBV7-2 to TRBJ1-2, with unresolved D. V was trimmed by 3 bases and J by 4 bases, leaving 15 bases between them. The CDR3 runs 15 residues. Germline V CDR1 and CDR2: SGHTA, FQGNSA. CDR3 sequence (DNA): TGTGCCAGCAGCTTTGACCCTCAGAGTTCCTATGGCTACACCTTC. Its translation: CASSFDPQSSYGYTF.

This clone was counted a few times. This sample also contains other DNA sequences that code for the same CDR3. CDR3 region: CASSQARAGGTDTQYF. Here the CDR3 DNA reads TGTGCCAGCAGCCAAGCTCGAGCGGGAGGGACGGATACGCAGTATTTT. The rearrangement joins TRBV5-4 to TRBJ2-3, with TRBD2 matching 10 bases. The junction had 11 bases not matched to a gene; V was cut back by 4 bases and J by 6 bases. Germline V gene data show CDR1 as SGHNT and CDR2 as YYREEE (reference sequence). This CDR3 is built from 16 residues.

The genes are TRBV7-2 and TRBJ2-3; 8 bases are a match to TRBD1. This CDR3 comprises 16 residues. The J segment lost 4 bases and the V segment lost 3 bases, leaving 9 bases of the junction unmatched. Germline assignment: CDR1 SGHTA and CDR2 FQGNSA. CDR3 in DNA: TGTGCCAGCAGCTTGGCCCCAGGGGGCGCGGCAGATACGCAGTATTTT. As protein: CASSLAPGGAADTQYF.

This chain joins TRBV4-2 and TRBJ1-5, with 8 bases fitting TRBD1. The J segment lost 0 bases and the V segment lost 4 bases, leaving 2 bases of the junction unmatched. CDR3 length: 15 amino acids. Germline assignment: CDR1 LGHNA and CDR2 YNFKEQ. DNA for the CDR3: TGTGCCAGCAGCCCGGGACAGGTTAGCAATCAGCCCCAGCATTTT. It specifies CASSPGQVSNQPQHF.

The CDR3 DNA sequence: TGTGCCAGCAGCCGAACAGGGGGCGCTTCCCAGCCCCAGCATTTT. Protein sequence: CASSRTGGASQPQHF. The V and J genes are TRBV7-2 and TRBJ1-5; 9 bases align to TRBD1. Per germline, CDR1 SGHTA and CDR2 FQGNSA. The CDR3 is 15 amino acids. J gave up 7 bases and V 5 bases, and 9 bases lay outside the gene matches.

The genes are TRBV6-4 and TRBJ1-4; 7 positions match TRBD1. The germline CDR1 and CDR2 sequences are MRHNA and SNTAGT. V was pared by 3 bases and J by 5 bases, with 6 bases of the junction left unmatched. The CDR3 is 15 residues long. CDR3 nucleotide sequence: TGTGCCAGCAGTGAAACGGGACAGTCAAATGAAAAACTGTTTTTT. Its translation: CASSETGQSNEKLFF.

To note about this clone: The same CDR3 is also encoded by other DNA sequences in this sample. This chain joins TRBV9 and TRBJ1-1; D is uncertain. Trimming took off 4 bases at V and 1 base at J, with 8 bases between the two ends. Germline V CDR1 and CDR2: SGDLS, YYNGEE. This CDR3 contains 13 residues. This CDR3 reads CASSRGRNTEAFF. CDR3 nucleotide sequence: TGTGCCAGCAGCCGCGGTCGGAACACTGAAGCTTTCTTT.

This clone ranks as medium-sized (0.01 to 0.1%). The rearrangement joins TRBV11-2 to TRBJ2-3, with D maybe TRBD2 (5 bases). The CDR3 consists of 17 residues. With 4 bases removed from V and 2 bases from J, the gap between germline ends came to 19 bases. CDR1 is SGHAT, CDR2 FQNNGV, per germline. CDR3 sequence: CASSSTPYGDNTDTQYF. CDR3 coding DNA: TGTGCCAGCAGCTCCACACCATACGGGGATAACACAGATACGCAGTATTTT. The full variable domain, with the rest looked up from reference TRBV11-2 and TRBJ2-3, is EAGVAQSPRYKIIEKRQSVAFWCNPISGHATLYWYQQILGQGPKLLIQFQNNGVVDDSQLPKDRFSAERLKGVDSTLKIQPAKLEDSAVYLCASSSTPYGDNTDTQYFGPGTRLTVL.

V is TRBV6-5 and J is TRBJ1-1; TRBD1 is a possible D gene (6 bases). Germline V gene lookup returns CDR1 MNHEY and CDR2 SVGAGI. V gave up 7 bases and J gave up 4 bases, with 19 bases separating them. CDR3 size: 15 residues. The CDR3 protein is CASNDPGGGSTEAFF. The DNA for the CDR3 is TGTGCCAGCAATGACCCCGGGGGCGGGAGCACTGAAGCTTTCTTT.

In its sample, this clone was seen a few times. The J gene is TRBJ1-4, the V gene TRBV27, with D perhaps matching TRBD1 (5 bases). The V gene's germline CDR1 is MNHEY and CDR2 SMNVEV (reference sequence). The CDR3 is 14 amino acids. Between the trimmed V and J ends, which lost 4 bases and 6 bases, there was a span of 12 bases. The CDR3 sequence: CASSSQGWDEKLFF. CDR3 in DNA: TGTGCCAGCAGTTCCCAGGGATGGGATGAAAAACTGTTTTTT.

This clone was recorded a few times. This chain links TRBV7-2 with TRBJ1-1; TRBD1 is a possible D gene (5 bases). This CDR3 comprises 15 residues. V shed 8 bases and J shed 1 base, with 17 bases lying between them. Germline CDR1 is SGHTA and CDR2 is FQGNSA. For the CDR3, the DNA is TGTGCCAGCCGACGAAGCAGTACAGGGAACACTGAAGCTTTCTTT. This sequence encodes CASRRSSTGNTEAFF.

This clone appeared a few times. The chain uses TRBV29-1 and TRBJ2-7; TRBD2 matches 7 bases. The junction had 16 bases not matched to a gene; V was cut back by 4 bases and J by 1 base. The CDR3 has 17 residues. Germline V gives CDR1 SQVTM, CDR2 ANQGSEA. Here the CDR3 reads CSVAMAAGVSPSYEQYF. CDR3 DNA: TGCAGCGTTGCGATGGCTGCGGGGGTTTCTCCGTCCTACGAGCAGTACTTC.

This clone has more than one count but fewer than ten. One end of the junction varies from germline; a read error may be responsible. The rearrangement uses TRBV4-1 and TRBJ2-1; 13 positions agree with TRBD2. CDR1 MGHRA and CDR2 YSYEKL come from the germline V gene. CDR3 length: 15 amino acids. CDR3 coding DNA: TGTGCCAGCAGCTCGGGACTAGCGGGAATCGATGAGCAGTTCTTC. Amino acid sequence: CASSSGLAGIDEQFF.

In regard to this clone: The sample contains more than one DNA sequence encoding this CDR3. CDR3 DNA sequence: TGCGCCAGCAGCCAAGGACCCCGGGACTATGGCTACACCTTC. Translating it yields CASSQGPRDYGYTF. The chain is built from TRBV4-3 and TRBJ1-2; D not resolved. The germline CDR1 and CDR2 sequences are LGHNA and YSLEER. The CDR3 has 14 residues. V was shortened by 1 base and J by 3 bases, with 9 bases between the two germline ends.

This clone was seen a handful of times. The rearrangement uses TRBV4-3 and TRBJ2-2, with 7 bases identical to TRBD1. This CDR3 comprises 17 residues. J gave up 0 bases and V 0 bases, and 4 bases lay outside the gene matches. Germline values: CDR1 LGHNA, CDR2 YSLEER. The CDR3: CASSQDIGGANTGELFF. As DNA, the CDR3 is TGCGCCAGCAGCCAAGATATAGGGGGCGCGAACACCGGGGAGCTGTTTTTT.

In its sample, this clone was seen a few times. This chain joins TRBV20-1 and TRBJ1-1; D perhaps matches TRBD1 (6 bases). Germline CDR1 is DFQATT and CDR2 is SNEGSKA (reference sequence). The V end was cut by 3 bases, the J end by 11 bases, with 13 bases between. CDR3 size: 11 residues. For the CDR3, the DNA is TGCAGTGCTAGGGATCAGGGGTGGGCTTTCTTT. Protein sequence: CSARDQGWAFF.

CDR3 in DNA: TGTGCCAGCAGACCTGGGACAGGGGGAACTGGGGCCAACGTCCTGACTTTC. Amino acids: CASRPGTGGTGANVLTF. This chain links TRBV10-3 with TRBJ2-6; 11 positions agree with TRBD1. Germline-derived CDR1 and CDR2 are ENHRY and SYGVKD. The CDR3 is made up of 17 amino acids. The ends lost 10 bases at V and 2 bases at J; junction bases unmatched: 10.

This clone was counted only a few times. DNA for the CDR3: TGTGCCAGCAGCTTAGCCGATACTACCGATACGCAGTATTTT. Its protein product is CASSLADTTDTQYF. The chain has TRBV7-9 and TRBJ2-3; unclear D gene. Germline V gene sequence: CDR1 SEHNR, CDR2 FQNEAQ (reference sequence). This CDR3 is built from 14 residues. Between the trimmed V and J ends, which lost 0 bases and 6 bases, there was a span of 10 bases.

This clone was detected only a few times. The rearrangement uses TRBV6-5 and TRBJ1-1; 7 bases line up with TRBD1. Trimming cost V 4 bases and J 5 bases; bases outside gene matches: 7. Germline CDR1 MNHEY, CDR2 SVGAGI. The CDR3 has 14 residues. The CDR3 region is CASSLTGPGTEAFF. The CDR3 nucleotides read TGTGCCAGCAGTTTGACAGGGCCCGGGACTGAAGCTTTCTTT.

This clone has at least ten counts. The junction does not match germline at one end; this may be a read error. The rearrangement links TRBV7-2 to TRBJ2-1; D is perhaps TRBD1 or TRBD2 (6 bases each). This CDR3 has 14 amino acids. Germline loops: CDR1 SGHTA, CDR2 FQGNSA. CDR3 DNA sequence: TGTGCCAGCACCTTAACCCGGGGGCGAAATGAGCAGTTCTTC. Its protein is CASTLTRGRNEQFF.

This sequence joins TRBV11-3 and TRBJ2-1, with D possibly matching TRBD2 (6 bases). Trimming left V 8 bases short and J 6 bases short, with 14 bases between. The CDR3 totals 13 residues. The germline V gene has CDR1 SGHNT and CDR2 YENEEA. CDR3 sequence: CASAGRSSNEQFF. For the CDR3, the DNA is TGTGCCAGCGCGGGACGGAGCAGCAATGAGCAGTTCTTC.

The genes are TRBV28 and TRBJ1-2; TRBD1 matches at 11 bases. This CDR3 contains 14 residues. The germline V gene has CDR1 MDHEN and CDR2 SYDVKM. Germline trimming cut 5 bases from V and 4 bases from J; bases unmatched to any gene: 3. The CDR3 nucleotides are TGTGCCAGCAGTCTCGGGACAGGGGGCTATGGCTACACCTTC. Its translation: CASSLGTGGYGYTF.

The rearrangement links TRBV11-2 to TRBJ2-5; D is undetermined. The germline V gene encodes CDR1 SGHAT and CDR2 FQNNGV. CDR3 length equals 14 residues. V was shortened by 8 bases and J by 2 bases, with 15 bases between the two germline ends. For the CDR3, the DNA is TGTGCCAGCTCCCTCACCGTGGGTCAAGAGACCCAGTACTTC. It codes for CASSLTVGQETQYF.